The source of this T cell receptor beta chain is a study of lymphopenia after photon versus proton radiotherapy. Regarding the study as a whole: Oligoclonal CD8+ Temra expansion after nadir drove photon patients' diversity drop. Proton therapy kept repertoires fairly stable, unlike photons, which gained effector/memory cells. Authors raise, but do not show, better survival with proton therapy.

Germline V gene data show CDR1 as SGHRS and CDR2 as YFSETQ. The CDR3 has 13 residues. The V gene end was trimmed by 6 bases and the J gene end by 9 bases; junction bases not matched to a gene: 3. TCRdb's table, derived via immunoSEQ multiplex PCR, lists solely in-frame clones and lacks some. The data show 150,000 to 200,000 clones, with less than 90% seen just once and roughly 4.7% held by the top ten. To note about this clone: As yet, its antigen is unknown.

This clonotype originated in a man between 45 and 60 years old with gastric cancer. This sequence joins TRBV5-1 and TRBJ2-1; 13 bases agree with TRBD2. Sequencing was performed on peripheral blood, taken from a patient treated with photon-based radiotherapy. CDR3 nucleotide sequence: TGCGCCAGCACGACTAGCGGGAGGATTGAGCAGTTCTTC. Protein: CASTTSGRIEQFF.